Sequencing of this T cell receptor (beta chain) was carried out in a study of shared clonotypes between healthy human individuals. Study results and limitations: Among donors, sharing of clonotypes was expected to be affected by sequencing depth.

V was cut by 0 bases and J by 1 base, with 7 bases left in between. Germline assignment: CDR1 SGHRS and CDR2 YFSETQ. The CDR3 sequence is 14 residues long. This clone was detected a few times. Antigen unknown. The sample has other DNA sequences that encode this CDR3 too. The assay was immunoSEQ multiplex PCR, and TCRdb's table has in-frame clones only and misses some. The repertoire holds roughly 2.5 million clones, with around 94% as singletons. The clonotype originates from a man younger than 30 in good health. The chain carries TRBV5-1 and TRBJ2-5; D gene unclear. Material: naive CD4+ T cells sorted from blood. Described subset: CD45RA+ positively selected. The CDR3 sequence is CASSLVGSQETQYF. In nucleotides, the CDR3 is TGCGCCAGCAGCTTGGTGGGGTCCCAAGAGACCCAGTACTTC.